Listed below are T cell receptor beta chains from one sample, sequenced in a study of shared clonotypes between healthy human individuals. Libraries were prepared by immunoSEQ multiplex PCR; TCRdb keeps only in-frame clonotypes and omits some of them. This sample has roughly 2 million clones; roughly 96% occur once, and the top ten carry about 0.13%. The sequenced sample consisted of naive CD4+ T cells sorted from blood. These receptors were collected from a man aged 18-30 years in good health. The CDR3 runs from the conserved cysteine through the conserved F or W.

j_call,v_call,cdr3_aa
TRBJ2-1,TRBV6-6,CASRGTSGRNNEQFF
TRBJ2-7,TRBV18,CASSPPNSNSYEQYF
TRBJ2-5,TRBV27,CASSLSPFSTKTQYF
TRBJ1-5,TRBV30,CAWSVQGLSNQPQHF
TRBJ1-3,TRBV11-2,CASSTGQGLSGNTIYF
TRBJ2-7,TRBV2,CASRGQVGRYEQYF
TRBJ1-1,TRBV18,CASSQDRTVNTEAFF
TRBJ1-1,TRBV19,CASSSRAGGMNTEAFF
TRBJ2-5,TRBV19,CASSSRTGLYQETQYF
TRBJ1-2,TRBV6-1,CASSDWGQGYTF
TRBJ1-4,TRBV5-8,CASSPGATNEKLFF
TRBJ1-2,TRBV5-1,CASSLGGGKDYGYTF
TRBJ2-5,TRBV5-1,CASSLVPGLLETQYF
TRBJ1-2,TRBV28,CASIPPGHNYGYTF
TRBJ2-3,TRBV6-6,CASKGGFGTDTQYF
TRBJ2-3,TRBV11-2,CASSLIGSTDTQYF
TRBJ2-7,TRBV2,CASSGDPTGEQYF
TRBJ1-5,TRBV2,CASSEAGKGQPQHF
TRBJ2-2,TRBV5-1,CASSFAGGNTGELFF
TRBJ2-5,TRBV5-1,CASSALGTGGLETQYF
TRBJ1-6,TRBV6-6,CASSYSGAGNSPLHF
TRBJ2-5,TRBV11-2,CASSGEAVRGVETQYF
TRBJ1-2,TRBV10-3,CAISEEGLGGYTF
TRBJ2-3,TRBV28,CASSLLQSTDTQYF
TRBJ2-3,TRBV28,CASTPVRFPFTDTQYF
TRBJ2-7,TRBV5-1,CASSLVQGPFEQYF
TRBJ2-1,TRBV19,CASSIKDRFGQGYNEQFF
TRBJ2-2,TRBV7-2,CASSTRVGELFF
TRBJ2-2,TRBV13,CASSTDGRATGELFF
TRBJ1-1,TRBV7-9,CASSLATEAFF
TRBJ1-6,TRBV11-3,CASSSGGNGNSPLHF
TRBJ2-1,TRBV2,CASSEELANEQFF
TRBJ1-1,TRBV2,CASSRDPRNTEAFF
TRBJ2-3,TRBV5-1,CASSLGFGLAGSSTDTQYF
TRBJ1-2,TRBV9,CASSVGTGGRGYTF
TRBJ1-1,TRBV5-1,CASSLVRQMNTEAFF
TRBJ2-7,TRBV7-2,CASSSPTQSSYEQYF
TRBJ1-2,TRBV5-1,CASRGQGGYYGYTF
TRBJ1-2,TRBV19,CASSPTGVGYGYTF
TRBJ2-7,TRBV6-1,CASTQFGEGYEQYF
TRBJ2-1,TRBV18,CASSWTSGMTEQFF
TRBJ2-2,TRBV7-2,CASSSRTGVTGELFF
TRBJ1-3,TRBV5-6,CASSLATGAGNTIYF
TRBJ1-5,TRBV4-1,CASSQDWDSGGNQPQHF
TRBJ1-5,TRBV7-2,CASSSTGLSNQPQHF
TRBJ2-3,TRBV7-9,CASSPGTSGTDTQYF
TRBJ1-3,TRBV28,CASSRGTVSGNTIYF
TRBJ2-7,TRBV28,CASSLPLRGAYEQYF
TRBJ1-5,TRBV7-2,CASSLAGGANQPQHF
TRBJ1-1,TRBV5-1,CASSDRTGNLGTEAFF
TRBJ2-7,TRBV10-3,CAISEGLEGTCDF
TRBJ2-3,TRBV19,CASSAIGVLSTDTQYF
TRBJ1-1,TRBV10-3,CATVAPTGGNTEAFF
TRBJ1-2,TRBV19,CASSTNSDRGVDGYTF